The rows below give T cell receptor beta chains drawn from one sample of a study of sequential checkpoint blockade in melanoma. TCRdb's table, derived via immunoSEQ multiplex PCR, lists solely in-frame clones and lacks some. Here the sample spans about 38,000 clones, approximately 91% being singletons. Material: CD8+ T cells sorted from blood (inferred from file names), obtained from a patient given nivolumab and ipilimumab in sequence. These TCRs come from a human donor with melanoma. The CDR3 runs from the conserved cysteine through the conserved F or W. Each record gives: clone size, D gene, J gene, V gene, CDR3 DNA, CDR3 protein. The D gene is left open where the match is weak. Some rows have no size entry. The others give once, few or many, or a class for an expanded clone.

>-|TRBD2|TRBJ2-2|TRBV7-2
TGTGCCAGCAGCTCGTTCGGCGGGAGGACGTACACCGGGGAGCTGTTTTTT
CASSSFGGRTYTGELFF
>-|TRBD1|TRBJ1-5|TRBV9
TGTGCCAGCAGCGTAGCAGGGGGACGGAATCAGCCCCAGCATTTT
CASSVAGGRNQPQHF
>-|TRBD1|TRBJ1-3|TRBV9
TGTGCCAGCAGCGTAGAGGGACAGACGGGAAACACCATATATTTT
CASSVEGQTGNTIYF
>-|-|TRBJ1-2|TRBV30
TGTGCCTGGAGTGGTATAACGACAGGAACCTATGGCTACACCTTC
CAWSGITTGTYGYTF
>-|-|TRBJ1-1|TRBV19
TGTGCCAGTACCCCCAGCAGGGCTAATGAAGCTTTCTTT
CASTPSRANEAFF
>-|-|TRBJ1-2|TRBV7-9
TGTGCCAGCAGCTTTGCAGGGGAAGCTAACTATGGCTACACCTTC
CASSFAGEANYGYTF
>-|-|TRBJ2-1|TRBV7-9
TGTGCCAGCAGCTTACGAGGTAGCGGTCACAATGAGCAGTTCTTC
CASSLRGSGHNEQFF
>-|TRBD1|TRBJ2-7|TRBV6-1
TGTGCCAGCCCGGGACAGGGCTTCGTCGAGCAGTACTTC
CASPGQGFVEQYF
>-|TRBD1|TRBJ2-2|TRBV7-6
TGTGCCAGCAGCTTAGTGTGGACAGGGCCCTTGAACACCGGGGAGCTGTTTTTT
CASSLVWTGPLNTGELFF
>-|TRBD1|TRBJ2-5|TRBV2
TGTGCCAGCAGAGACTGGGACAGACAAGAGACCCAGTACTTC
CASRDWDRQETQYF
>-|-|TRBJ2-3|TRBV7-8
TGTGCCAGCAGCTCTAAAACAGGGCTTGGGACAGATACGCAGTATTTT
CASSSKTGLGTDTQYF
>-|TRBD1|TRBJ1-5|TRBV5-1
TGCGCCAGCAGCTGGACAGGGCTACATCAGCCCCAGCATTTT
CASSWTGLHQPQHF
>-|-|TRBJ2-3|TRBV14
TGTGCCAGCAGCCTAGCAGCTGGATTTCCGACCGGGGATACGCAGTATTTT
CASSLAAGFPTGDTQYF
>-|TRBD1|TRBJ1-5|TRBV6-6
TGTGCCAGCAGCCTCGGGACAGGGATTCAGCCCCAGCATTTT
CASSLGTGIQPQHF
>few|-|TRBJ2-1|TRBV6-5
TGTGCCAGCAGTTACTCGGTGGGCTTCGAGCAGTTCTTC
CASSYSVGFEQFF
>-|TRBD1|TRBJ2-1|TRBV29-1
TGCAGCGTCTATCCCGGGACAGGGATTTACAATGAGCAGTTCTTC
CSVYPGTGIYNEQFF
>-|-|TRBJ1-5|TRBV13
TGTGCCAGCAGCTTAGGCCTGAATCAGCCCCAGCATTTT
CASSLGLNQPQHF
>-|-|TRBJ2-5|TRBV27
TGTGCCAGCAGCCGACAGCTTCAAGAGACCCAGTACTTC
CASSRQLQETQYF
>-|-|TRBJ2-1|TRBV5-1
TGCGCCAGCAGCTTGGTTCCAGGGAACTACAATGAGCAGTTCTTC
CASSLVPGNYNEQFF